This record looks at one TCR beta chain sequence and its context. Its recognized antigen is unknown. No much larger clone is present one base from it, and per-base qualities are unavailable. The entry originates in a study of shared clonotypes between healthy human individuals (dated by TCRdb to 2020 to 2021). With respect to the entire study: Three men and a couple of women, aged 18 to 49 years, made up the cohort. The study deeply sequenced blood TCR repertoires of about 5 healthy adults to estimate repertoire size and the extent of clonotype sharing between individuals. Each donor's leukapheresis produced roughly between roughly 0.85 and 10 billion PBMCs. To increase sequencing depth and limit assay-specific biases, TCR repertoire library preparation and sequencing were carried out by different laboratories using diverse techniques.

Donors were healthy HIV-negative adults with no recently reported acute infections or vaccinations. Every donor was a Caucasian adult living in Nashville, Tennessee, USA. For unsorted samples, about 90 million PBMCs were counted and genomic DNA was extracted with the QIAamp DNA Blood Mini kit. Blood was collected by leukapheresis, and PBMCs were isolated by Ficoll-Histopaque density gradient centrifugation and then cryopreserved in liquid nitrogen vapor phase. Results and caveats for the whole study, not just this receptor: The genetic and exposure-history diversity represented was limited by the small number of donors. Pairwise subsampling led to the expectation that sequencing depth would affect the degree of clonotype sharing among donors. Sampling was restricted to blood, and TCR repertoires in tissues likely differ from the TCR repertoires found in blood.

The germline V gene yields SGHTA for CDR1 and FQGNSA for CDR2. For this chain, trimming is 6 bases at the V end and 4 bases at the J end, and the number of junction bases without a gene match is 9. There are 15 amino acids in the CDR3, from cysteine to phenylalanine inclusive. Only the CDR3 DNA is retained, 45 bases long and in frame from the first base. Using the deep immunoSEQ assay, multiplex PCR amplified TCR CDR3 regions from genomic DNA. Extracted genomic DNA from each cell subset was spread evenly across all wells of several immunoSEQ 96-well plates, with each plate serving as a replicate. Each replicate PCR for unsorted PBMC received 300 to 350 ng genomic DNA, equal to 30,000 or so T cell genomes. Ten immunoSEQ deep assay plates were used to sequence unsorted PBMC genomic DNA. Purified libraries were quantified with a Qubit 3.0 fluorometer, sized on a Bioanalyzer 2100, and re-quantified with the KAPA Library Quantification kit. Every immunoSEQ 96-well plate was sequenced on a separate single-read 150-cycle Illumina NextSeq 550 flow cell. In the authors' own workflow: The immunoSEQ output contained only junctional sequences without quality scores, so filtering could not match that applied to full-length reads. To assign V/J genes and CDR3, sequences were annotated using PyIR, a Python wrapper for IgBLAST v1.9, with IMGT germline references. Reads with weak V/J assignments (E-value above 1e-6), missing CDR3, stop codons, out-of-frame junctions, or ambiguous translated residues were removed. V3J clonotypes were defined as sequences sharing the same inferred V gene, J gene, and CDR3 amino acid sequence. To compute the percentage overlap between repertoires, the number of shared unique clonotypes was divided by the size of the smaller repertoire. Richness of each repertoire was evaluated using RTK rarefaction, the Chao1 estimator, and Recon v2.1 estimates of unobserved clonotypes. In TCRdb, the immuneACCESS table is reduced to in-frame sequences with V and J assigned. These tables do not hold every clone; where another copy was compared, an unresolved V gene accounts for under half, and the others remain unexplained. V and J calls and clone size are as listed in that table; D and trimming were resolved from the DNA. A total of hundreds of thousands of clones appear in this sample, 70% to 80% of them only once. The top ten clones comprise approximately 12% of the sample.

The specimen was PBMCs. Here the chain combines TRBV7-2 and TRBJ2-3; 8 nucleotides in the junction match TRBD2. This TCR was recovered from a woman in her thirties or forties in good health. Some clones in this sample may be carry-over from other donors' samples. The DNA sequence follows: TGTGCCAGCAGGTCCGGGACTAGGTGGGCAGATACGCAGTATTTT. Translated, this gives CASRSGTRWADTQYF.